A single sample gave rise to the 18 T cell receptor beta chains below, sequenced in a study of shared clonotypes between healthy human individuals. Repertoires were generated with immunoSEQ multiplex PCR, while TCRdb's copy carries only in-frame clones and drops some. The table lists fewer than 2.5 million clones, 80% to 95% of them singletons. The specimen was naive CD4+ T cells from PBMCs. Specified subset: CD45RA+ positively selected. The source is a young man in good health. Some clones in this sample may be carry-over from other donors' samples.

As to this clone: Other DNA sequences of this sample code for an identical CDR3. The chain links TRBV5-1 to TRBJ2-7; D tentatively fits TRBD1 or TRBD2 (5 bases each). V was pared by 0 bases and J by 2 bases, with 9 bases between. CDR1 is SGHRS, CDR2 YFSETQ, per germline. The CDR3 covers 14 residues. The CDR3 DNA follows: TGCGCCAGCAGCTTGGCGGGGCAGACCTACGAGCAGTACTTC. Translation gives CASSLAGQTYEQYF.

This clone appeared once. V gene TRBV5-4 combines with J gene TRBJ1-3; possible D gene TRBD1, 6 bases. V gave up 5 bases and J gave up 0 bases, with 18 bases separating them. The CDR3 has 17 amino acids. The V gene's germline CDR1 is SGHNT and CDR2 YYREEE (reference sequence). The CDR3 bases are TGTGCCAGCAGACGAGGTGGGGGGGCCTTCTCTGGAAACACCATATATTTT. Translated, it gives CASRRGGGAFSGNTIYF.

This clone was detected only once. The rearrangement joins TRBV5-1 to TRBJ2-5; either TRBD1 or TRBD2 may supply D (5 bases each). Trimming removed 1 base at V and 2 bases at J, with 21 bases between. The CDR3 is 18 residues long. CDR1 and CDR2 from the germline V gene are SGHRS and YFSETQ. The CDR3 is CASSLRVAPQRGQETQYF. In DNA form, the CDR3 reads TGCGCCAGCAGCTTGAGGGTAGCGCCCCAGAGGGGACAAGAGACCCAGTACTTC.

This chain uses TRBV2 with TRBJ1-2; 8 bases map to TRBD1. J gave up 1 base and V 1 base, and 8 bases lay outside the gene matches. The CDR3 length is 17 residues. The germline gives CDR1 SNHLY, CDR2 FYNNEI. CDR3 loop: CASSEGGGQGLNYGYTF. CDR3 DNA sequence: TGTGCCAGCAGTGAAGGGGGAGGACAGGGCCTTAACTATGGCTACACCTTC.

The rearrangement links TRBV7-8 to TRBJ2-3; 7 bases match TRBD2. V was clipped by 3 bases and J by 1 base; unmatched bases: 4. In germline, CDR1 is SGHVS, CDR2 FQNEAQ. The CDR3 runs to 15 residues. The DNA for the CDR3 is TGTGCCAGCAGCTTTAGTGCGGGGGGCACAGATACGCAGTATTTT. Its translation: CASSFSAGGTDTQYF.

The count of this clone is one. This chain joins TRBV25-1 and TRBJ1-3, with no clear D. This CDR3 is 15 amino acids long. With 4 bases removed from V and 4 bases from J, the gap between germline ends came to 14 bases. Per germline, CDR1 MGHDK and CDR2 SYGVNS. The CDR3 spells CASSVPGLGGNTIYF. DNA for the CDR3: TGTGCCAGCAGTGTCCCGGGCCTGGGAGGAAACACCATATATTTT.

This sequence joins TRBV9 and TRBJ2-3, with 8 bases fitting TRBD2. The V segment lost 3 bases and the J segment 3 bases; nucleotides outside the gene matches: 12. CDR1 and CDR2 (germline): SGDLS, YYNGEE. There are 17 residues in the CDR3. The CDR3 bases are TGTGCCAGCAGCGGACCTCATTCCGGGACTAGGACAGATACGCAGTATTTT. Translating gives CASSGPHSGTRTDTQYF.

This chain connects TRBV7-6 to TRBJ1-5; D unresolved. Germline CDR1 is SGHVS and CDR2 is FNYEAQ. The ends were cut back, 5 bases at V and 6 bases at J, with 14 bases in the middle. The CDR3 length is 14 residues. CDR3 coding DNA: TGTGCCAGCAGCAAACCAGAGGGAAGTCAGCCCCAGCATTTT. This encodes CASSKPEGSQPQHF. Based on the CDR3 plus reference TRBV7-6 and TRBJ1-5, the full variable domain is GAGVSQSPRYKVTKRGQDVALRCDPISGHVSLYWYRQALGQGPEFLTYFNYEAQQDKSGLPNDRFSAERPEGSISTLTIQRTEQRDSAMYRCASSKPEGSQPQHFGDGTRLSIL.

The genes are TRBV4-3 and TRBJ2-4; D is possibly TRBD2 (5 bases). V was pared by 0 bases and J by 4 bases, with 7 bases between. The germline CDR1 and CDR2 sequences are LGHNA and YSLEER. The CDR3 spans 14 residues. The CDR3 DNA reads as TGCGCCAGCAGCCAAGATCCGGGGAAAAACATTCAGTACTTC. It yields the protein CASSQDPGKNIQYF.

The chain carries TRBV5-6 and TRBJ2-7; no firm D call. The CDR3 sequence is 15 residues long. The germline gives CDR1 SGHDT, CDR2 YYEEEE. V was pared by 4 bases and J by 2 bases, with 16 bases between. CDR3 in DNA: TGTGCCAGCAGCCGTCGTTCCATACGAACCTACGAGCAGTACTTC. Its protein is CASSRRSIRTYEQYF.

This chain links TRBV28 with TRBJ2-3, with D possibly matching TRBD2 (5 bases). The V gene's germline CDR1 is MDHEN and CDR2 SYDVKM. CDR3 length equals 16 residues. Trimming took 6 bases from V and 0 from J, leaving 16 bases between them. The chain's CDR3 is CASRLEGLSSTDTQYF. For the CDR3, the DNA is TGTGCCAGCAGGCTGGAAGGACTTTCAAGCACAGATACGCAGTATTTT.

J is TRBJ2-7 and V is TRBV28; 11 bases match TRBD2. V shed 6 bases and J 3 bases; nucleotides not matched to a gene: 4. The germline V gene encodes CDR1 MDHEN and CDR2 SYDVKM. The CDR3 length is 14 residues. CDR3: CASSSSGRNYEQYF. In DNA form, the CDR3 reads TGTGCCAGCAGCTCTAGCGGGAGGAACTACGAGCAGTACTTC. Complete variable domain (other parts from reference TRBV28 and TRBJ2-7): DVKVTQSSRYLVKRTGEKVFLECVQDMDHENMFWYRQDPGLGLRLIYFSYDVKMKEKGDIPEGYSVSREKKERFSLILESASTNQTSMYLCASSSSGRNYEQYFGPGTRLTVT.

This clone was found once. The V gene is TRBV5-3, the J gene TRBJ2-3; D could derive from TRBD1 or TRBD2 (5 bases each). TRBV5-3 is known as an ORF, though its function is uncertain. This CDR3 spans 19 amino acids. Deletions cut 4 bases from V and 6 bases from J, with 30 bases between. The CDR3 bases are TGTGCCAGAAGCGAAACTAACCGAGCCGGGACCGGAATTATGGATACGCAGTATTTT. Translating gives CARSETNRAGTGIMDTQYF.

This sequence joins TRBV9 and TRBJ2-3; 7 bases are a match to TRBD2. The V segment lost 0 bases and the J segment 3 bases; nucleotides outside the gene matches: 7. The CDR3 has 16 amino acids. Germline CDR1 and CDR2: SGDLS and YYNGEE. The CDR3 DNA reads TGTGCCAGCAGCGTAGTGAGGGAGGGCCCGACAGATACGCAGTATTTT. This codes for CASSVVREGPTDTQYF.

The CDR3 region has the DNA TGTGCCAGCAGTGTCGGGGAATGGACCGGGGAGCTGTTTTTT. It encodes CASSVGEWTGELFF. The chain carries TRBV2 and TRBJ2-2, with a possible D match to TRBD2 (5 bases). The CDR3 loop spans 14 amino acids. V shed 4 bases and J shed 5 bases, with 11 bases lying between them. CDR1 is SNHLY and CDR2 is FYNNEI in the germline V gene.

The rearrangement links TRBV29-1 to TRBJ1-2; TRBD1 matches at 7 bases. The V and J ends lost 7 bases and 6 bases, in that order; junction bases with no gene match: 8. Germline CDR1 SQVTM, CDR2 ANQGSEA. This CDR3 has 12 residues. The CDR3 is CSGTRQGDGYTF. The CDR3 bases are TGCAGCGGTACCAGACAGGGTGATGGCTACACCTTC.

J is TRBJ2-2 and V is TRBV5-4, with 7 positions matching TRBD1. Germline values: CDR1 SGHNT, CDR2 YYREEE (reference sequence). J was trimmed by 5 bases and V by 5 bases; bases with no gene match: 9. This CDR3 spans 15 amino acids. The CDR3 nucleotides are TGTGCCAGCAGAGTTGACAGGGTAGAGACCGGGGAGCTGTTTTTT. It encodes CASRVDRVETGELFF.

The V gene is TRBV30, the J gene TRBJ1-6; 7 nucleotides agree with TRBD1. Per the germline V gene, CDR1 is GTSNPN and CDR2 is SVGIG (reference sequence). J was trimmed by 5 bases and V by 3 bases; bases with no gene match: 7. The length of the CDR3 is 15 residues. CDR3 in DNA: TGTGCCTGGAGATGGACAGGACCAAATAATTCACCCCTCCACTTT. Translating gives CAWRWTGPNNSPLHF.